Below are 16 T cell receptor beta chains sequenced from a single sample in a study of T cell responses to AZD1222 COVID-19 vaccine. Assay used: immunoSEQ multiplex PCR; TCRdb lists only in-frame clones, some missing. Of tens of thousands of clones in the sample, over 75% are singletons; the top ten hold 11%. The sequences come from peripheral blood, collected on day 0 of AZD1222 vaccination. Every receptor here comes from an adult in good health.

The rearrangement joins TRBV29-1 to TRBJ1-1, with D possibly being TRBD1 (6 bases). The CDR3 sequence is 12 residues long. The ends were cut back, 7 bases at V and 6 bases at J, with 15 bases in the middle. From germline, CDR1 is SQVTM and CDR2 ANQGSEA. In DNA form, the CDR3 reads TGCAGCGCAACTTACGGGGGCGCTGAAGCTTTCTTT. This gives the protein CSATYGGAEAFF.

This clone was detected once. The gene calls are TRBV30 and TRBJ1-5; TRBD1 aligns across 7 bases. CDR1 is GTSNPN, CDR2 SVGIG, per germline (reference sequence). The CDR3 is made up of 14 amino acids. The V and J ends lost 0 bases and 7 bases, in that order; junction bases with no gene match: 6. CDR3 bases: TGTGCCTGGAGTGTGAGACAGGGTAACCAGCCCCAGCATTTT. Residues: CAWSVRQGNQPQHF.

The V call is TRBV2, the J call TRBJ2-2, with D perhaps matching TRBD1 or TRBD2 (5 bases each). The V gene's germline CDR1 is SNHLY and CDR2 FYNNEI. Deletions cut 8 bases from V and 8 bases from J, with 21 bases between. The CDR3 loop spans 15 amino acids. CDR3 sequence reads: CASHGGPSITGELFF. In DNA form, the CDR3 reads TGTGCCAGCCATGGGGGTCCTAGTATTACGGGGGAGCTGTTTTTT.

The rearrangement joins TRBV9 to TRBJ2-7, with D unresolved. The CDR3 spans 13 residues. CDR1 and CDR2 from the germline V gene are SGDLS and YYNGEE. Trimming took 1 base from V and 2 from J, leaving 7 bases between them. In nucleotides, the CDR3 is TGTGCCAGCAGCGTAACCCCTACCTACGAGCAGTACTTC. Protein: CASSVTPTYEQYF.

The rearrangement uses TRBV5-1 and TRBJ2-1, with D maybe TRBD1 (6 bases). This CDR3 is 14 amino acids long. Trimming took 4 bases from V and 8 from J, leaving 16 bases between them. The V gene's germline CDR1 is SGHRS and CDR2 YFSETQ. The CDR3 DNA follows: TGCGCCAGCAGCGTGAGGAGTGAGGGGGATGAGCAGTTCTTC. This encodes CASSVRSEGDEQFF.

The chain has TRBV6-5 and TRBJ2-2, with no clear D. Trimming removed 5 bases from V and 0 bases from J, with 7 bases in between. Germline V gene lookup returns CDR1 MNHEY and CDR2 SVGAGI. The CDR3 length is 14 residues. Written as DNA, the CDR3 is TGTGCCAGCAGTAGGGAACCGAACACCGGGGAGCTGTTTTTT. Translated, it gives CASSREPNTGELFF.

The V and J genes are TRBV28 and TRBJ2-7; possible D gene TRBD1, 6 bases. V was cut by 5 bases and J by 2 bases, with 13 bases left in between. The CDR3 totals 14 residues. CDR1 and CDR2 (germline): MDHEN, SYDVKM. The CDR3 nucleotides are TGTGCCAGCAGTCAGGGGTACCCTCCCTACGAGCAGTACGTC. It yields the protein CASSQGYPPYEQYV.

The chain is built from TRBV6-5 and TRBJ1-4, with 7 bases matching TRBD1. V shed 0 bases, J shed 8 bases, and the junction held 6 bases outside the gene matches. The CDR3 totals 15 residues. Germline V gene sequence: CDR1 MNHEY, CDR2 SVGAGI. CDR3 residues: CASSYSRQGREKLFF. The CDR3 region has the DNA TGTGCCAGCAGTTACTCGAGACAGGGACGCGAAAAACTGTTTTTT.

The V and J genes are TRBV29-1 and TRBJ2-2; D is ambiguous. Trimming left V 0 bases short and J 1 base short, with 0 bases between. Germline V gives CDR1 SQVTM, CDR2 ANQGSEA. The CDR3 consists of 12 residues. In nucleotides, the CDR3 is TGCAGCGTTGAAGAGAACACCGGGGAGCTGTTTTTT. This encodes CSVEENTGELFF.

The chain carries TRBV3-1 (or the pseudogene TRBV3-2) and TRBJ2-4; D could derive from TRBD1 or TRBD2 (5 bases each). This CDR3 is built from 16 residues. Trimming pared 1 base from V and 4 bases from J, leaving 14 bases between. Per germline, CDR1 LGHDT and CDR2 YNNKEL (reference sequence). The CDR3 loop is CASSQVWGRPKNIQYF. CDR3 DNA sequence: TGTGCCAGCAGCCAAGTCTGGGGACGCCCTAAAAACATTCAGTACTTC.

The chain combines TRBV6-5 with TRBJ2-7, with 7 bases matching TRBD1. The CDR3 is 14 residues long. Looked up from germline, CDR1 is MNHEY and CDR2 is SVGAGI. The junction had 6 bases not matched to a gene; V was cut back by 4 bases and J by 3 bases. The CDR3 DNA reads TGTGCCAGCAGTTGGGACAGCACGATCTACGAGCAGTACGTC. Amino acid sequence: CASSWDSTIYEQYV.

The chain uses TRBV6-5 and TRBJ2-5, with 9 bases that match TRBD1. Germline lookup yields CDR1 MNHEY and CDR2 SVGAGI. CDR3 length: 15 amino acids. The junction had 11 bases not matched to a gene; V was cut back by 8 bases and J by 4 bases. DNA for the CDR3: TGTGCCAGCGGGAGAGACAGGGGGAACGGAGAGACCCAGTACTTC. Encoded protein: CASGRDRGNGETQYF.

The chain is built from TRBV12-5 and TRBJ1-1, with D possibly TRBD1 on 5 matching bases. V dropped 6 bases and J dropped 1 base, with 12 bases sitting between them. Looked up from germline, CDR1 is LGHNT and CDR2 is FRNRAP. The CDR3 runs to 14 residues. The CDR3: CASGAGSGNTEAFF. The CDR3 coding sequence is TGTGCTAGTGGGGCAGGGTCGGGGAACACTGAAGCTTTCTTT.

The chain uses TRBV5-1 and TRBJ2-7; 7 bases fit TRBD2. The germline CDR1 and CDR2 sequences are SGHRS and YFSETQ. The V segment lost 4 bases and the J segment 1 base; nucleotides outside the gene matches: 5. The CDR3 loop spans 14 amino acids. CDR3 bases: TGCGCCAGCAGCCTGACTAGCCCGTCCTACGAGCAGTACTTC. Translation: CASSLTSPSYEQYF.

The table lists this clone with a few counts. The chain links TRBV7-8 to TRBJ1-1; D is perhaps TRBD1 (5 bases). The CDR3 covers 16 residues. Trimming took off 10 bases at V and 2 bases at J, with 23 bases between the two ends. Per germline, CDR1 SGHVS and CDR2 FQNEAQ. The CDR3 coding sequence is TGTGCCACCAGATCCCGGAGGGACCTAAAAAACACTGAAGCTTTCTTT. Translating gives CATRSRRDLKNTEAFF. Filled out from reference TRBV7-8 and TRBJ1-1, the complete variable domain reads GAGVSQSPRYKVAKRGQDVALRCDPISGHVSLFWYQQALGQGPEFLTYFQNEAQLDKSGLPSDRFFAERPEGSVSTLKIQRTQQEDSAVYLCATRSRRDLKNTEAFFGQGTRLTVV.

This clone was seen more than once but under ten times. The CDR3 bases are TGTGCCAGCAGTTTAGCAGGGGGAGGCTACACCTTC. Translation: CASSLAGGGYTF. The chain links TRBV12-3 or TRBV12-4 to TRBJ1-2, with a tentative D call TRBD1 (6 bases). Trimming removed 0 bases from V and 8 bases from J, with 7 bases in between. The CDR3 has 12 residues.